Below are 3 T cell receptor beta chains sequenced from a single sample in a study of blood T cell repertoires in COVID-19. Repertoires were generated with immunoSEQ multiplex PCR, while TCRdb's copy carries only in-frame clones and drops some. The table lists some 170,000 clones, roughly 86% of them singletons. Sequencing used peripheral blood. These receptor sequences come from a woman aged 60-75 years who had recovered from COVID-19.

This rearrangement joins TRBV7-3 to TRBJ1-6; 7 bases are a match to TRBD1. V shed 0 bases and J 7 bases; nucleotides not matched to a gene: 3. This CDR3 is 15 amino acids long. Germline assignment: CDR1 SGHTA and CDR2 FQGTGA. The CDR3 protein is CASSLTGQTNSPLHF. CDR3 sequence (DNA): TGTGCCAGCAGCTTAACGGGACAGACAAATTCACCCCTCCACTTT.

This clone is a singleton in its sample. The J gene is TRBJ1-1, the V gene TRBV19; tentative D call: TRBD1 (5 bases). V lost 3 bases and J 5 bases, leaving 10 bases between the germline ends. The CDR3 runs 13 residues. Germline CDR1 LNHDA, CDR2 SQIVND (reference sequence). The CDR3, as DNA: TGTGCCAGTAGTATTTGGGGCTTTACTGAAGCTTTCTTT. Encoded protein: CASSIWGFTEAFF.

The CDR3 coding sequence is TGTGCCAGCAGCCAAGCCAGCGGGGGAGTTTATGAGCAGTTCTTC. Amino acid sequence: CASSQASGGVYEQFF. V gene TRBV3-1 (or the pseudogene TRBV3-2) combines with J gene TRBJ2-1, with 8 positions matching TRBD2. Germline assignment: CDR1 LGHDT and CDR2 YNNKEL (reference sequence). The CDR3 extends over 15 amino acids. V lost 1 base and J lost 8; bases outside the gene matches: 7.